This T cell receptor beta chain was sequenced for a study of shared clonotypes between healthy human individuals. Notes on the study in general: In having few donors, the study represented limited genetic and exposure-history diversity.

CDR1 is KGHSH, CDR2 LQKENI, per germline. This CDR3 has 14 amino acids. The germline V and J ends were trimmed by 3 bases and 2 bases, with 11 bases remaining between them. Authors' data handling: Filtering differed because ImmunoSEQ produced junction-only sequences that carried no quality scores. Repertoires were generated with immunoSEQ multiplex PCR, while TCRdb's copy carries only in-frame clones and drops some. V and J calls and clone size follow that table, whereas D and trimming were derived from the DNA. The sample carries 2 million to 3 million clones, 93% recorded once. Turning to this clone: The antigen is unknown.

Sequencing used naive CD4+ T cells from PBMCs. Subset defined: CD45RA+ positively selected. The chain links TRBV18 to TRBJ2-7; D gene unclear. This receptor was taken from a man aged 18 to 29 in good health. Some clones in this sample may be carry-over from other donors' samples. CDR3: CASSPVVFTYEQYF. CDR3 DNA sequence: TGTGCCAGCTCACCGGTGGTATTTACCTACGAGCAGTACTTC.